This TCR beta chain comes out of a study of T cell repertoires in cytomegalovirus infection. TCRdb analysed the reads with MiXCR anew, one entry per CDR3 protein. Here the sample spans around 280,000 distinct CDR3 sequences, about a tenth being singletons. The germline gives CDR1 MDHEN, CDR2 SYDVKM. V was cut by 6 bases and J by 5 bases, with 18 bases left in between. The CDR3 has 15 residues. This clonotype occurred many times. The rearrangement joins TRBV28 to TRBJ2-3; D gene unclear. The TCR originated in a human donor in good health (CMV status not recorded). Some clones in this sample may be carry-over from other donors' samples. The sample was PBMCs. Here the CDR3 reads CASRPSLGSGDTQYF. The CDR3 DNA sequence: TGTGCCAGCAGGCCCTCCTTGGGGTCAGGAGATACGCAGTATTTT.